These T cell receptor beta chains were read from a single sample in a study of Tregs in tolerant kidney transplant recipients. Assay used: immunoSEQ multiplex PCR; TCRdb lists only in-frame clones, some missing. The data contain 100,000 to 130,000 clones, 85% to 90% of them seen just once; the ten biggest clones take up 0.34%. The source was CD4+ T cells from blood, collected before the transplant. The receptors come from a human donor who received a combined kidney and bone marrow transplant. Both conserved end residues are part of each CDR3. The order of the fields is D gene, clone size, J gene, V gene, CDR3 protein, CDR3 DNA. The D gene is left open where the match is weak. A row's size may be missing; if present it is once, few, many or a size class.

d_call: TRBD2; clone_size: -; j_call: TRBJ2-1; v_call: TRBV2; cdr3_aa: CASSEGRSGVGEQFF; cdr3_nt: TGTGCCAGCAGTGAAGGTCGGAGCGGGGTCGGTGAGCAGTTCTTC
d_call: -; clone_size: once; j_call: TRBJ2-2; v_call: TRBV5-1; cdr3_aa: CASRDTGELFF; cdr3_nt: TGCGCCAGCCGGGACACCGGGGAGCTGTTTTTT
d_call: TRBD1; clone_size: -; j_call: TRBJ2-2; v_call: TRBV27; cdr3_aa: CASRQDRAPTNTGELFF; cdr3_nt: TGTGCCAGCAGACAGGACAGGGCCCCTACGAACACCGGGGAGCTGTTTTTT
d_call: TRBD1; clone_size: -; j_call: TRBJ1-1; v_call: TRBV11-2; cdr3_aa: CASSSFGQVLWDEAFF; cdr3_nt: TGTGCCAGCAGCTCCTTCGGACAGGTTTTATGGGATGAAGCTTTCTTT
d_call: -; clone_size: -; j_call: TRBJ1-1; v_call: TRBV29-1; cdr3_aa: CSVDLVNTEAFF; cdr3_nt: TGCAGCGTTGATCTAGTTAACACTGAAGCTTTCTTT
d_call: TRBD1; clone_size: -; j_call: TRBJ1-2; v_call: TRBV19; cdr3_aa: CASSTWDRGRYGYTF; cdr3_nt: TGTGCCAGTAGCACCTGGGACAGGGGGCGGTATGGCTACACCTTC
d_call: -; clone_size: -; j_call: TRBJ2-7; v_call: TRBV28; cdr3_aa: CASSSQGGALEQYF; cdr3_nt: TGTGCCAGCAGTTCCCAGGGAGGAGCCCTCGAGCAGTACTTC
d_call: TRBD2; clone_size: -; j_call: TRBJ2-5; v_call: TRBV4-2; cdr3_aa: CASSQDLAAGTIETQYF; cdr3_nt: TGTGCCAGCAGCCAAGATCTCGCGGCCGGGACTATTGAGACCCAGTACTTC
d_call: TRBD1; clone_size: -; j_call: TRBJ2-7; v_call: TRBV2; cdr3_aa: CASSTLTGTSEQYF; cdr3_nt: TGTGCCAGCAGTACCTTGACAGGGACGTCCGAGCAGTACTTC
d_call: -; clone_size: many; j_call: TRBJ1-2; v_call: TRBV30; cdr3_aa: CAWTIGGNYGYTF; cdr3_nt: TGTGCCTGGACGATTGGGGGGAACTATGGCTACACCTTC
d_call: -; clone_size: -; j_call: TRBJ1-4; v_call: TRBV28; cdr3_aa: CASSFYRGTNEKLFF; cdr3_nt: TGTGCCAGCAGTTTTTACAGAGGGACTAATGAAAAACTGTTTTTT
d_call: -; clone_size: -; j_call: TRBJ2-1; v_call: TRBV27; cdr3_aa: CASSPGFRNEQFF; cdr3_nt: TGTGCCAGCAGTCCAGGGTTCCGCAATGAGCAGTTCTTC
d_call: -; clone_size: -; j_call: TRBJ2-1; v_call: TRBV7-9; cdr3_aa: CASSPMRSSYNEQFF; cdr3_nt: TGTGCCAGCAGCCCCATGAGGAGCTCCTACAATGAGCAGTTCTTC
d_call: -; clone_size: -; j_call: TRBJ1-1; v_call: TRBV2; cdr3_aa: CASSGGPHPSQNMNTEAFF; cdr3_nt: TGTGCCAGCAGTGGGGGCCCTCACCCAAGCCAAAACATGAACACTGAAGCTTTCTTT
d_call: TRBD2; clone_size: -; j_call: TRBJ2-1; v_call: TRBV9; cdr3_aa: CASSPGGRATNEQFF; cdr3_nt: TGTGCCAGCAGCCCCGGGGGGAGGGCCACCAATGAGCAGTTCTTC
d_call: TRBD1; clone_size: -; j_call: TRBJ2-1; v_call: TRBV7-6; cdr3_aa: CASSSLGTGVNEQFF; cdr3_nt: TGTGCCAGCAGCTCCCTTGGGACAGGGGTGAATGAGCAGTTCTTC
d_call: TRBD1; clone_size: -; j_call: TRBJ2-3; v_call: TRBV29-1; cdr3_aa: CSVRQGMATDTQYF; cdr3_nt: TGCAGCGTCAGACAGGGGATGGCCACAGATACGCAGTATTTT